These 17 T cell receptor beta chains came from one sample sequenced in a study of Ad26.COV2.S vaccination and SARS-CoV-2 variants. Only in-frame clones appear in the TCRdb table, and some are missing; sequencing was by immunoSEQ multiplex PCR. The sample lists hundreds of thousands of clones; around 86% were seen once. Specified treatment: about 20 received Ad26.COV2.S at low or high dose, single or two shots; several received placebo; per-sample allocation not given. Day 63 after the first vaccine or placebo injection was the time point for sampling. The material sequenced was peripheral blood, taken in a trial of Ad26.COV2.S vaccine versus placebo. The receptors shown here come from a person aged 18-65 years who received the Ad26.COV2.S COVID-19 vaccine or a placebo.

This clone was recorded only once. V is TRBV14 and J is TRBJ1-2; perhaps TRBD1 as D (6 bases). From germline, CDR1 is SGHDN and CDR2 FVKESK. The CDR3 contains 14 residues. Trimming removed 3 bases from V and 4 bases from J, with 12 bases in between. As DNA, the CDR3 is TGTGCCAGCAGCCAGACGGGACACGGCTATGGCTACACCTTC. Translation gives CASSQTGHGYGYTF.

The genes are TRBV19 and TRBJ2-2; 11 bases line up with TRBD2. J gave up 6 bases and V 5 bases, and 2 bases lay outside the gene matches. CDR3 size: 14 residues. Germline V gene data show CDR1 as LNHDA and CDR2 as SQIVND (reference sequence). The CDR3 DNA reads as TGTGCCAGTAGTGAGGGACTAGCGGCCGGGGAGCTGTTTTTT. Protein: CASSEGLAAGELFF.

This clone was counted a single time. The CDR3 sequence is CASSQYLEVLYGYTF. The CDR3 nucleotides read TGTGCCAGCAGCCAATACTTGGAGGTTCTCTATGGCTACACCTTC. The chain couples TRBV3-1 (or the pseudogene TRBV3-2) to TRBJ1-2; no definite D call. Germline CDR1 is LGHDT and CDR2 is YNNKEL (reference sequence). The germline V and J ends were trimmed by 2 bases and 4 bases, with 14 bases remaining between them. This CDR3 comprises 15 residues.

This sequence joins TRBV3-1 (or the pseudogene TRBV3-2) and TRBJ2-7; 8 bases are a match to TRBD1. Trimming removed 0 bases from V and 0 bases from J; junction bases left unmatched: 4. The CDR3 runs 16 residues. CDR1 LGHDT and CDR2 YNNKEL come from the germline V gene (reference sequence). CDR3 sequence: CASSQDVDRASYEQYF. The CDR3 coding sequence is TGTGCCAGCAGCCAAGACGTGGACAGGGCCTCCTACGAGCAGTACTTC.

The chain links TRBV10-3 to TRBJ2-1, with TRBD1 identical over 7 bases. CDR1 ENHRY and CDR2 SYGVKD come from the germline V gene. The CDR3 runs 14 residues. V dropped 6 bases and J dropped 10; count of bases not matched to a gene: 12. The CDR3 sequence is CAIRSDRPECEQFF. The CDR3 DNA reads TGTGCCATCAGATCGGACAGGCCCGAGTGCGAGCAGTTCTTC.

The chain combines TRBV11-2 with TRBJ1-6; 7 bases are shared with TRBD1. Losses at the gene ends were 5 bases for V and 0 bases for J; bases not matched to a gene: 4. The CDR3 totals 16 residues. The germline gives CDR1 SGHAT, CDR2 FQNNGV. This chain's CDR3 is CASSQQGTSYNSPLHF. CDR3 bases: TGTGCCAGCAGCCAACAGGGGACCTCCTATAATTCACCCCTCCACTTT.

The chain recombines TRBV30 with TRBJ1-2; D remains ambiguous. CDR1 and CDR2 from the germline V gene are GTSNPN and SVGIG (reference sequence). V lost 4 bases and J lost 2, with 8 bases in between. The CDR3 has 12 residues. CDR3 loop: CAWNGGNYGYTF. The CDR3 DNA follows: TGTGCCTGGAATGGCGGGAACTATGGCTACACCTTC.

V usage is TRBV7-2 and J usage is TRBJ1-3; D is unresolved. This CDR3 is built from 15 residues. Germline-derived CDR1 and CDR2 are SGHTA and FQGNSA. The V end was cut by 5 bases, the J end by 0 bases, with 11 bases between. The DNA of the CDR3 is TGTGCCAGCAGCGCCGTGGGCCACTCTGGAAACACCATATATTTT. Amino acid sequence: CASSAVGHSGNTIYF.

The rearrangement links TRBV5-1 to TRBJ1-3; D ambiguous. Germline lookup yields CDR1 SGHRS and CDR2 YFSETQ. V shed 0 bases and J shed 4 bases, with 11 bases lying between them. This CDR3 is 15 amino acids long. The CDR3 DNA follows: TGCGCCAGCAGCTTGGGACGGAGCGGGGGAAACACCATATATTTT. This translates into CASSLGRSGGNTIYF.

V is TRBV12-3 or TRBV12-4 and J is TRBJ2-7, with D perhaps TRBD1 (5 bases). V lost 3 bases, J lost 0 bases, and 6 bases lay in between. The CDR3 has 13 residues. The CDR3: CASSLGLSYEQYF. DNA of the CDR3: TGTGCCAGCAGTTTGGGGCTCTCCTACGAGCAGTACTTC.

V is TRBV28 and J is TRBJ1-2; D is unresolved. V gave up 4 bases and J gave up 4 bases, with 7 bases separating them. The CDR3 totals 12 residues. Per germline, CDR1 MDHEN and CDR2 SYDVKM. This CDR3 reads CASSYRGYGYTF. CDR3 DNA sequence: TGTGCCAGCAGTTACCGAGGCTATGGCTACACCTTC.

The chain uses TRBV9 and TRBJ1-2; 10 bases fit TRBD1. Trimming removed 3 bases from V and 3 bases from J; junction bases left unmatched: 8. The CDR3 contains 16 residues. Germline assignment: CDR1 SGDLS and CDR2 YYNGEE. The CDR3 loop reads CASSERGQGIHYGYTF. As DNA, the CDR3 is TGTGCCAGCAGCGAGAGGGGACAGGGGATACACTATGGCTACACCTTC.

A few counts support this clone. V usage is TRBV28 and J usage is TRBJ1-6; D not certain. The length of the CDR3 is 11 residues. CDR1 is MDHEN and CDR2 is SYDVKM in the germline V gene. Trimming removed 6 bases from V and 9 bases from J, with 6 bases in between. CDR3 sequence (DNA): TGTGCCAGCAGGAGGGTTTCACCCCTCCACTTT. Amino acid sequence: CASRRVSPLHF. Looking up the rest from reference TRBV28 and TRBJ1-6 gives the full variable domain: DVKVTQSSRYLVKRTGEKVFLECVQDMDHENMFWYRQDPGLGLRLIYFSYDVKMKEKGDIPEGYSVSREKKERFSLILESASTNQTSMYLCASRRVSPLHFGNGTRLTVT.

The CDR3 DNA follows: TGTGCCAGCAGTTACGGAGACAGATGGGCGAATGGCTACACCTTC. As protein: CASSYGDRWANGYTF. V and J are TRBV6-5 and TRBJ1-2; D perhaps matches TRBD1 (5 bases). Germline CDR1 MNHEY, CDR2 SVGAGI. CDR3 length: 15 residues. The V gene lost 2 bases and the J gene lost 6 bases, with 16 bases spanning the gap.

The V gene is TRBV12-3 or TRBV12-4, the J gene TRBJ1-5; D call uncertain. V lost 3 bases and J 7 bases, leaving 4 bases between the germline ends. CDR3 size: 11 residues. The CDR3 here is CASSFDQPQHF. The CDR3 nucleotides read TGTGCCAGCAGTTTCGACCAGCCCCAGCATTTT.

J is TRBJ2-1 and V is TRBV5-1, with 10 bases identical to TRBD1. Germline trimming cut 7 bases from V and 6 bases from J; bases unmatched to any gene: 10. This CDR3 spans 15 amino acids. Germline assignment: CDR1 SGHRS and CDR2 YFSETQ. The CDR3 sequence: CASRNRDRGANEQFF. DNA of the CDR3: TGCGCCAGCCGTAACCGGGACAGGGGTGCCAATGAGCAGTTCTTC.

The chain recombines TRBV9 with TRBJ1-4; maybe TRBD1 (5 bases). The V end lost 4 bases, the J end lost 5 bases, and 9 bases lay between the germline ends. CDR1 is SGDLS, CDR2 YYNGEE, per germline. CDR3 size: 13 residues. The CDR3 DNA is TGTGCCAGCAGCTCGGGGGGAAATGAAAAACTGTTTTTT. This codes for CASSSGGNEKLFF.